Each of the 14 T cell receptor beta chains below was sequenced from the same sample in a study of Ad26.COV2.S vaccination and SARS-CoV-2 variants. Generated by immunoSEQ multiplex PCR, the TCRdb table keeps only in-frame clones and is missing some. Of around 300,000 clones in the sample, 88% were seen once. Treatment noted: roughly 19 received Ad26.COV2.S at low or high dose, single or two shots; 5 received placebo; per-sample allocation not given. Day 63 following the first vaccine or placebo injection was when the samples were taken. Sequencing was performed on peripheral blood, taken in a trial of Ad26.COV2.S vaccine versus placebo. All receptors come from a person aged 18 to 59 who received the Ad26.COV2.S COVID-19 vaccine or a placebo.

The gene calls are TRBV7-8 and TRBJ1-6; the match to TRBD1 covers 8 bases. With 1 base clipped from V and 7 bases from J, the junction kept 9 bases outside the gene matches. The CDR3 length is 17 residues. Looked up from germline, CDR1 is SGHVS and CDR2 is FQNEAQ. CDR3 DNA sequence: TGTGCCAGCAGCTTAGTAGGACAGGGTGGAGGCAATTCACCCCTCCACTTT. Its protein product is CASSLVGQGGGNSPLHF.

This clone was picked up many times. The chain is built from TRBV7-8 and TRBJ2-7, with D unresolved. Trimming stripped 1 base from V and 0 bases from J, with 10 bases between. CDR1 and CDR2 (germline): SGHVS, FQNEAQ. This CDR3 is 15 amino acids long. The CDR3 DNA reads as TGTGCCAGCAGCTTAGTTCTAGACCCCTCCTACGAGCAGTACTTC. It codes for CASSLVLDPSYEQYF.

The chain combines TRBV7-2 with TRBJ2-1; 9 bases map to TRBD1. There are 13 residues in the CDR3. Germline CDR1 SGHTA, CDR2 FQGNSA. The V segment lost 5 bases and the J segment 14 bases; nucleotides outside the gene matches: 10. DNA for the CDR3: TGTGCCAGCAGCCTCGGGACAGGGATCGGTAAGTTCTTC. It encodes CASSLGTGIGKFF.

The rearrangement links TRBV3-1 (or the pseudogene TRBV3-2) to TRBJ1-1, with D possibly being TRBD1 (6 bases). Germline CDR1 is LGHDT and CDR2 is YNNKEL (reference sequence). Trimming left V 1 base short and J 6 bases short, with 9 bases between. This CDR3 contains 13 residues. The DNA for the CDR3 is TGTGCCAGCAGCCAAGGGAGGGGGTCTGAAGCTTTCTTT. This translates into CASSQGRGSEAFF.

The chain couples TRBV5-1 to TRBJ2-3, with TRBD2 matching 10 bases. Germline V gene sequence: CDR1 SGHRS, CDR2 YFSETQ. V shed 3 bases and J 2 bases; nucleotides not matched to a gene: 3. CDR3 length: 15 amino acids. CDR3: CASSSGLADTDTQYF. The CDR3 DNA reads TGCGCCAGCAGCTCCGGACTAGCGGACACAGATACGCAGTATTTT.

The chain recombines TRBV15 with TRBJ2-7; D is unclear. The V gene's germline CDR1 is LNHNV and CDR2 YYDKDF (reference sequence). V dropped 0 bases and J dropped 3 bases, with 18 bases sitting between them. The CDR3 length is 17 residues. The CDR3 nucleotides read TGTGCCACCAGCAGAGATCGTAGGGTCAACAGCCGCTACGAGCAGTACTTC. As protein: CATSRDRRVNSRYEQYF.

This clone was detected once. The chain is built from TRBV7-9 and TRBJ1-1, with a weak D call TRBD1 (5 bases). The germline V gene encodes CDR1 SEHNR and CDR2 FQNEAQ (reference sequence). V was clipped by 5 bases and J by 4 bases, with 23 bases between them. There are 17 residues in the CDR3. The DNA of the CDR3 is TGTGCCAGCAGCCCTCTGCCCCCCCTAAGCGGGGGCACTGAAGCTTTCTTT. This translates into CASSPLPPLSGGTEAFF.

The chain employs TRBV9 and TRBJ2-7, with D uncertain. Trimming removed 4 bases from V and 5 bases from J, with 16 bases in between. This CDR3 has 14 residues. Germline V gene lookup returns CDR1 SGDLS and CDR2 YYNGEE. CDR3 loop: CASSSSPRDDEQYF. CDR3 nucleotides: TGTGCCAGCAGCTCCTCTCCTAGGGATGACGAGCAGTACTTC.

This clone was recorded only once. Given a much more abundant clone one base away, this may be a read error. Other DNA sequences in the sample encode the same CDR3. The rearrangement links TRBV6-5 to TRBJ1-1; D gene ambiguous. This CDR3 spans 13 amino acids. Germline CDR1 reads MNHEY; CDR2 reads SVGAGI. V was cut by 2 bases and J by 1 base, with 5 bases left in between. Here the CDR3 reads CASSYGENTEAFF. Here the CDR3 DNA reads TGTGCCAGCAGTTACGGAGAGAACACTGAAGCTTTCTTT.

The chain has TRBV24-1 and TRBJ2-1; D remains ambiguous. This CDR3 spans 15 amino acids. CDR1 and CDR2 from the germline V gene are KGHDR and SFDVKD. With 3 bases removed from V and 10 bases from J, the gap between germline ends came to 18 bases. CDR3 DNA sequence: TGTGCCACCAGTGATCATGGACGGTCCCTCGGGGAGCAGTTCTTC. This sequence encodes CATSDHGRSLGEQFF.

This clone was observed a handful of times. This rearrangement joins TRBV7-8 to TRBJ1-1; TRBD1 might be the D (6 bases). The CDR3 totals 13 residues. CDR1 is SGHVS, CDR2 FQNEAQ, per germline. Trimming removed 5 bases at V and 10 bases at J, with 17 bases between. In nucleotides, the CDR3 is TGTGCCAGCAGCCAGAGGGGGTTGCGGGGAGCTTTCTTT. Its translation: CASSQRGLRGAFF.

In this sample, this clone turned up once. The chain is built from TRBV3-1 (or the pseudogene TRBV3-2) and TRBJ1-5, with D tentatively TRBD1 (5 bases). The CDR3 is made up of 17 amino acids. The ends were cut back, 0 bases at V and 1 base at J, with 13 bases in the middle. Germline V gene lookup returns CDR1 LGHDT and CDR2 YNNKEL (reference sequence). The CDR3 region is CASSQDPGIRSNQPQHF. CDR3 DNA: TGTGCCAGCAGCCAAGATCCAGGGATCAGGAGCAATCAGCCCCAGCATTTT.

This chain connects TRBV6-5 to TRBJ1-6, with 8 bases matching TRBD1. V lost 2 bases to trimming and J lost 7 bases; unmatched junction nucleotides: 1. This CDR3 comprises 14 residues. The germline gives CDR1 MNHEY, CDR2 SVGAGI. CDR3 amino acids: CASSYDRGNSPLHF. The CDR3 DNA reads TGTGCCAGCAGTTACGACAGGGGCAATTCACCCCTCCACTTT.

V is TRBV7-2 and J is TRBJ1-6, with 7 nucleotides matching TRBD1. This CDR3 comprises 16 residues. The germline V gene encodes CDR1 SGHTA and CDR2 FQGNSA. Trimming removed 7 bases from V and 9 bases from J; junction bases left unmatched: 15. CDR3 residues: CASTQLGGQGGSPLHF. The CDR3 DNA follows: TGTGCCAGCACCCAACTAGGGGGGCAGGGGGGTTCACCCCTCCACTTT. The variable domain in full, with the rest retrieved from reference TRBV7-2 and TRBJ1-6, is GAGVSQSPSNKVTEKGKDVELRCDPISGHTALYWYRQSLGQGLEFLIYFQGNSAPDKSGLPSDRFSAERTGGSVSTLTIQRTQQEDSAVYLCASTQLGGQGGSPLHFGNGTRLTVT.